A selection of T cell receptor beta chains follows, all from one sample in a study of PD-L1 blockade in urothelial cancer. Libraries were prepared by immunoSEQ multiplex PCR; TCRdb keeps only in-frame clonotypes and omits some of them. The table includes around 2,200 clones, approximately 40% detected once. The starting material was tumor tissue, obtained before atezolizumab (anti-PD-L1) treatment. All receptors derive from a man in his fifties or sixties with urothelial cancer. Each CDR3 is given with its conserved first and last residue. A D gene is named only where the DNA matches it firmly. Not all rows give a size; the values are once, few, many and, for expanded clones, a class.

j_gene,abundance,d_gene,v_gene,CDR3aa,CDR3nt
TRBJ2-3,-,TRBD2,TRBV11-3,CASSLSGRLEGPDTQYF,TGTGCCAGCAGCTTAAGCGGGAGGTTAGAGGGACCAGATACGCAGTATTTT
TRBJ2-7,-,-,TRBV6-8,CASSYSTSLSYEQYF,TGTGCCAGCAGTTACTCTACGAGCCTCTCCTACGAGCAGTACTTC
TRBJ2-2,medium-sized,-,TRBV28,CASSFRGRGRGELFF,TGTGCCAGCAGTTTCAGGGGTAGAGGGCGCGGGGAGCTGTTTTTT
TRBJ2-7,-,TRBD1,TRBV9,CASSVGGGAGYEQYF,TGTGCCAGCAGCGTAGGAGGGGGCGCTGGTTACGAGCAGTACTTC
TRBJ2-2,-,TRBD1,TRBV19,CASSGTGYTGELFF,TGTGCCAGCTCCGGGACAGGATACACCGGGGAGCTGTTTTTT
TRBJ1-5,-,-,TRBV28,CASSLWGDSNQPQHF,TGTGCCAGCAGTTTATGGGGGGACAGCAATCAGCCCCAGCATTTT
TRBJ2-1,few,TRBD2,TRBV6-7,CASRSTSGSLNEQFF,TGTGCCAGCAGATCAACTAGCGGGAGTCTGAATGAGCAGTTCTTC
TRBJ2-2,-,-,TRBV30,CAWSVWGAGELFF,TGTGCCTGGAGTGTATGGGGGGCCGGGGAGCTGTTTTTT
TRBJ1-1,-,-,TRBV6-8,CASSQDLVEAFF,TGTGCCAGCAGCCAGGATCTCGTTGAAGCTTTCTTT
TRBJ2-2,few,-,TRBV11-3,CASSLDTGNTGELFF,TGTGCCAGCAGCTTAGATACGGGTAACACCGGGGAGCTGTTTTTT
TRBJ1-4,-,-,TRBV6-8,CASSYRQKSTNEKLFF,TGTGCCAGCAGTTACCGGCAAAAATCAACTAATGAAAAACTGTTTTTT
TRBJ2-2,-,-,TRBV15,CATSRDAGSGELFF,TGTGCCACCAGCAGAGATGCAGGGTCCGGGGAGCTGTTTTTT
TRBJ1-5,-,-,TRBV11-3,CASSLAGDYNQPQHF,TGTGCCAGCAGCTTGGCTGGGGATTACAATCAGCCCCAGCATTTT
TRBJ1-5,-,TRBD1,TRBV19,CASSNDRALNQPQHF,TGTGCCAGTAGTAACGACAGGGCTCTCAATCAGCCCCAGCATTTT
TRBJ2-7,medium-sized,-,TRBV11-3,CASSVNSNGYYEQYF,TGTGCCAGCAGCGTTAACTCTAACGGGTACTACGAGCAGTACTTC
TRBJ1-1,-,-,TRBV15,CATSGQRVDTEAFF,TGTGCCACCAGCGGACAGAGGGTTGATACTGAAGCTTTCTTT
TRBJ1-5,-,-,TRBV6-8,CASSDIPGSNQPQHF,TGTGCCAGCAGTGATATCCCCGGTAGCAATCAGCCCCAGCATTTT
TRBJ2-7,-,-,TRBV6-8,CASRRTRNEPYEQYF,TGTGCCAGCAGGCGGACACGAAACGAGCCCTACGAGCAGTACTTC
TRBJ2-5,-,-,TRBV6-8,CASSPLRLGQETQYF,TGTGCCAGCAGCCCTCTGAGACTAGGGCAAGAGACCCAGTACTTC
TRBJ1-4,-,TRBD1,TRBV6-8,CASSQRQGGIEKLFF,TGTGCCAGCAGTCAGAGACAGGGCGGAATTGAAAAACTGTTTTTT
TRBJ1-2,-,-,TRBV30,CAWSVFTTNYSYTF,TGTGCCTGGAGTGTATTTACTACTAACTATAGCTACACCTTC
TRBJ2-3,medium-sized,TRBD2,TRBV9,CASSPRLAGGFADTQYF,TGTGCCAGCAGCCCCCGATTAGCGGGGGGCTTTGCAGATACGCAGTATTTT
TRBJ2-2,medium-sized,-,TRBV6-8,CASSSPIRPGELFF,TGTGCCAGCAGTTCCCCGATTCGCCCCGGGGAGCTGTTTTTT
TRBJ2-3,-,TRBD2,TRBV11-3,CASSLVLAGLTDTQYF,TGTGCCAGCAGCTTAGTTCTAGCGGGCCTCACAGATACGCAGTATTTT
TRBJ2-5,-,-,TRBV19,CATQVGGGETQYF,TGTGCCACCCAAGTCGGGGGTGGGGAGACCCAGTACTTC
TRBJ1-1,-,-,TRBV6-8,CASRTVMNTEAFF,TGTGCCAGCAGGACAGTCATGAACACTGAAGCTTTCTTT
TRBJ2-7,-,-,TRBV14,CASSQDSVYEQYF,TGTGCCAGCAGCCAAGATTCCGTCTACGAGCAGTACTTC
TRBJ2-5,-,-,TRBV12-5,CTSGLGETQYF,TGTACTAGTGGTTTGGGGGAGACCCAGTACTTC
TRBJ1-5,few,-,TRBV2,CASRSGVYFNQPQHF,TGTGCCAGCAGGTCCGGGGTCTACTTCAATCAGCCCCAGCATTTT
TRBJ1-2,-,-,TRBV28,CASSWLGYGYTF,TGTGCCAGCAGTTGGTTGGGCTATGGCTACACCTTC
TRBJ1-2,-,-,TRBV10-3,CAISEIRAEEYGYTF,TGTGCCATCAGTGAGATTAGGGCCGAGGAGTATGGCTACACCTTC
TRBJ2-3,-,-,TRBV28,CASSLGAGVDTQYF,TGTGCCAGCAGTTTAGGGGCAGGGGTAGATACGCAGTATTTT
TRBJ2-1,-,-,TRBV10-2,CATTGDSSYNEQFF,TGCGCCACGACAGGCGACAGCTCCTACAATGAGCAGTTCTTC
TRBJ2-6,-,-,TRBV18,CASSPRDISGANVLTF,TGTGCCAGCTCACCCCGAGACATCTCTGGGGCCAACGTCCTGACTTTC
TRBJ2-5,-,-,TRBV11-3,CASSLGTGWKETQYF,TGTGCCAGCAGCTTAGGAACGGGCTGGAAAGAGACCCAGTACTTC
TRBJ2-3,-,-,TRBV28,CASSFKTTRTQYF,TGTGCCAGCAGTTTCAAGACTACACGTACGCAGTATTTT
TRBJ2-3,-,TRBD2,TRBV11-3,CASSLGLAGAGTDTQYF,TGTGCCAGCAGCTTGGGACTAGCGGGGGCGGGCACAGATACGCAGTATTTT
TRBJ1-1,-,-,TRBV28,CASSPVLGMNTEAFF,TGTGCCAGCAGCCCAGTACTAGGCATGAACACTGAAGCTTTCTTT
TRBJ1-2,-,TRBD1,TRBV19,CASNSPLQGARNYGYTF,TGTGCCAGTAACTCCCCTTTACAGGGGGCGCGGAACTATGGCTACACCTTC
TRBJ1-5,few,-,TRBV30,CAWRRGMGQPQHF,TGTGCCTGGAGAAGGGGGATGGGTCAGCCCCAGCATTTT
TRBJ2-1,-,-,TRBV15,CATSRVRGSSYNEQFF,TGTGCCACCAGCAGAGTTCGCGGTAGCTCCTACAATGAGCAGTTCTTC
TRBJ2-5,-,-,TRBV6-8,CASSYPPETQYF,TGTGCCAGCAGTTACCCCCCGGAGACCCAGTACTTC
TRBJ1-1,few,-,TRBV2,CASSGWGAEAFF,TGTGCCAGCAGTGGGTGGGGGGCTGAAGCTTTCTTT
TRBJ2-1,large,TRBD2,TRBV28,CASSLEFVGEGILDEQFF,TGTGCCAGCAGTCTGGAGTTTGTGGGGGAGGGTATTCTCGATGAGCAGTTCTTC
TRBJ1-2,-,-,TRBV1,CASSQDIVSVVGYTF,TGCGCCAGCAGCCAAGATATAGTGAGTGTTGTTGGCTACACCTTC
TRBJ2-1,-,TRBD2,TRBV14,CASSPTSGAGNEQFF,TGTGCCAGCAGCCCTACTAGCGGGGCAGGGAATGAGCAGTTCTTC
TRBJ1-5,-,TRBD1,TRBV19,CASSKTGAGQPQHF,TGTGCCAGTAGTAAGACAGGGGCGGGACAGCCCCAGCATTTT